A selection of T cell receptor beta chains follows, all from one sample in a study of blood T cell repertoires in COVID-19. TCRdb keeps only in-frame clones here, not all; method: immunoSEQ multiplex PCR. The repertoire holds fewer than 200,000 clones, with approximately 83% as singletons. The specimen sequenced was peripheral blood. These receptors were taken from a human donor in a cohort sampled during active COVID-19. Both conserved end residues are part of each CDR3. D genes are given only for firm matches. Clone size appears in some rows only: once, few, many, or a class for an expanded clone.

>TRBV6-6|TRBD1|TRBJ1-5|NA
TGTGCCAGCAACTTCGACAGGGACCAGCCCCAGCATTTT
CASNFDRDQPQHF
>TRBV4-2|TRBD1|TRBJ1-5|NA
TGTGCCAGCAGCCAAGAGGTAGGGACAGCAAGCAATCAGCCCCAGCATTTT
CASSQEVGTASNQPQHF
>TRBV28|NA|TRBJ1-1|NA
TGTGCCAGCACCTCCGGGGGGCGGGGGACTGAAGCTTTCTTT
CASTSGGRGTEAFF
>TRBV7-2|TRBD1|TRBJ2-5|NA
TGTGCCAGCAGCCTTACCGGGACAGGGGAGTTACCCCAGTACTTC
CASSLTGTGELPQYF
>TRBV9|NA|TRBJ1-2|NA
TGTGCCAGCAGCTCTGCAGGGGCCCCGAACTATGGCTACACCTTC
CASSSAGAPNYGYTF
>TRBV3-1/TRBV3-2|TRBD1|TRBJ1-2|NA
TGTGCCAGCAGCCAAGGGGACAGGCCCTATGGCTACACCTTC
CASSQGDRPYGYTF
>TRBV7-9|NA|TRBJ1-1|NA
TGTGCCAGCAGCTTAGTGCGTCTGAACACTGAAGCTTTCTTT
CASSLVRLNTEAFF
>TRBV7-3|NA|TRBJ2-5|NA
TGTGCCAGCAGCCCAACCGGAACAGGGTTAGGAGAGACCCAGTACTTC
CASSPTGTGLGETQYF
>TRBV4-2|TRBD1|TRBJ1-5|NA
TGTGCCAGCAGTCCGACAGGGGGCGAGGTTCAGCCCCAGCATTTT
CASSPTGGEVQPQHF
>TRBV28|NA|TRBJ1-2|NA
TGTGCCAGCAGGGGGGGGGATATAAGCTATGGCTACACCTTC
CASRGGDISYGYTF
>TRBV7-9|TRBD2|TRBJ2-3|NA
TGTGCCAGCAGCTTCCCACTAGCGGAGAGCACAGATACGCAGTATTTT
CASSFPLAESTDTQYF
>TRBV6-4|NA|TRBJ2-3|NA
TGTGCCAGCAGTGACTCGGGTGGGCTAGATACGCAGTATTTT
CASSDSGGLDTQYF
>TRBV19|TRBD1|TRBJ1-5|NA
TGTGCCAGTAGTCTCCTAGACAGGGGTAAAAATCAGCCCCAGCATTTT
CASSLLDRGKNQPQHF
>TRBV4-3|TRBD1|TRBJ2-7|once
TGCGCCAGCAGCCAAGCCCGACAGGGTTCGCGTGAGCAGTACTTC
CASSQARQGSREQYF
>TRBV4-3|TRBD2|TRBJ2-2|NA
TGCGCCAGCAGCCAAGATACTAGCGCGACCGGGGAGCTGTTTTTT
CASSQDTSATGELFF
>TRBV28|TRBD1|TRBJ1-1|NA
TGTGCCAGCAGTTTCCCCACGGGGACAGTCTTGTACACTGAAGCTTTCTTT
CASSFPTGTVLYTEAFF
>TRBV27|TRBD1|TRBJ1-5|NA
TGTGCCAGCAGTACGCATACCGGGGCCCGTCAGGGGGACCAGCCCCAGCATTTT
CASSTHTGARQGDQPQHF
>TRBV12-3/TRBV12-4|NA|TRBJ2-7|NA
TGTGCCAGCAGTTTAAATGGGAGGGAGCAGTACTTC
CASSLNGREQYF
>TRBV13|NA|TRBJ1-1|NA
TGTGCCAGCAGCTTAGGCAGGGGATCGAACACTGAAGCTTTCTTT
CASSLGRGSNTEAFF
>TRBV6-2/TRBV6-3|TRBD2|TRBJ2-1|many
TGTGCCAGCAGTTACTTTCGGGGGGATACAAATGAGCAGTTCTTC
CASSYFRGDTNEQFF
>TRBV15|NA|TRBJ1-5|NA
TGTGCCACCAGCGGATTAGAAACAGGGTATAGCAATCAGCCCCAGCATTTT
CATSGLETGYSNQPQHF
>TRBV19|NA|TRBJ2-7|NA
TGTGCCAGTAGTATACGGGGGATCTTAGACGAGCAGTACTTC
CASSIRGILDEQYF
>TRBV4-2|NA|TRBJ2-3|NA
TGTGCCAGCAGCCAAGATTCCCCGGGGGATACGCAGTATTTT
CASSQDSPGDTQYF
>TRBV29-1|NA|TRBJ1-1|NA
TGCAGCGTTGAAGAATCCAGGGGCACTGAAGCTTTCTTT
CSVEESRGTEAFF
>TRBV27|TRBD2|TRBJ2-3|NA
TGTGCCAGCAGTTTACGGGGGGTGGGGAAGACAGATACGCAGTATTTT
CASSLRGVGKTDTQYF
>TRBV7-2|NA|TRBJ2-7|NA
TGTGCCAGCAGCTTGGGGGCCAGCTCCTACGAGCAGTACTTC
CASSLGASSYEQYF
>TRBV6-5|TRBD1|TRBJ1-1|NA
TGTGCCAGCAGATCGGGACAGGGGCACACTGAAGCTTTCTTT
CASRSGQGHTEAFF
>TRBV28|NA|TRBJ1-1|NA
TGTGCCAACAAAGCGGACAGTGGAACTGAAGCTTTCTTT
CANKADSGTEAFF
>TRBV9|TRBD1|TRBJ1-1|NA
TGTGCCAGCAGCGTAGTTGGACAGGGGAACACTGAAGCTTTCTTT
CASSVVGQGNTEAFF
>TRBV24-1|TRBD2|TRBJ2-1|NA
TGTGCCACCAGTGATTTTTTGGGGGCGGGAGGGCCTGACAATGAGCAGTTCTTC
CATSDFLGAGGPDNEQFF
>TRBV28|NA|TRBJ1-4|NA
TGTGCCAGCAGTCCCCGACACATTGAAAAACTGTTTTTT
CASSPRHIEKLFF
>TRBV3-1/TRBV3-2|TRBD1|TRBJ1-1|NA
TGTGCCAGCAGGCAAGGGGACAGGGTGTGGAACACTGAAGCTTTCTTT
CASRQGDRVWNTEAFF
>TRBV12-3/TRBV12-4|TRBD1|TRBJ1-6|NA
TGTGCCAGCAGCTTAGGACAGGTTTCACCCCTCCACTTT
CASSLGQVSPLHF
>TRBV5-6|NA|TRBJ1-5|NA
TGTGCCAGCAGCCCGCCGGGAAGCAATCAGCCCCAGCATTTT
CASSPPGSNQPQHF